This T cell receptor beta chain appears in the sequencing data of a study of T cells in Graves' hyperthyroidism and ophthalmopathy. Study observations and caveats: The model identified upcoming ophthalmopathy a median approximately six months ahead of onset.

V trimming: 6 bases; J trimming: 3 bases; junction bases outside the gene matches: 15. CDR1 is SGHTA and CDR2 is FQGNSA in the germline V gene. This CDR3 contains 18 residues. The table lists this clonotype with many counts. As yet, its antigen is unknown. The TCR beta CDR3 regions underwent amplification using RNA transcripts as the source. The primer set for the first-round RT-PCR of the TCR CDR3 was HTBI. MiXCR, applied by TCRdb to the multiplex PCR reads, yields one record per CDR3 protein. This sample yields more than 500,000 distinct CDR3 sequences, of which 46% are seen a single time; about two fifths belongs to the top ten.

The sequenced material came from peripheral blood or thyroid tissue (not recorded which). The sequence derives from an adult woman with Graves' disease, either hyperthyroidism or ophthalmopathy (not recorded which). The V call is TRBV7-2, the J call TRBJ2-7, with TRBD2 matching over 12 bases. CDR3: CASRVGLAGGGLDYEQYF. CDR3 nucleotides: TGTGCCAGCAGAGTAGGGCTAGCGGGAGGGGGGTTGGACTACGAGCAGTACTTC.